The subject of this entry is one TCR beta chain. The junction departs from the called germline gene at one end, perhaps through a read error. Both 60 Vbeta primers and 13 Jbeta primers went into the PCR. Here immunoSEQ multiplex PCR was the method, and the copy in TCRdb shows in-frame clones only, minus some. The sample shows 100,000 to 150,000 clones, over 65% of them seen only once. These data come from a study of cytomegalovirus exposure and HLA in healthy donors. The receptor comes from a man between 40 and 49 years old in good health and CMV-seropositive. Sequencing was carried out using PBMCs.

CDR3 coding DNA: TGTGCTAGCAGCTTAAAGGGGATAGCCAATCAGCCCCAGCATTTT. Translating it yields CASSLKGIANQPQHF. The chain combines TRBV7-7 with TRBJ1-5, with D possibly TRBD1 on 5 matching bases. The CDR3 runs to 15 residues. The germline V gene has CDR1 SSHAT and CDR2 FNYEAQ (reference sequence). The entire variable domain, with the rest obtained from reference TRBV7-7 and TRBJ1-5, is as follows: GAGVSQSPRYKVTKRGQDVTLRCDPISSHATLYWYQQALGQGPEFLTYFNYEAQPDKSGLPSDRFSAERPEGSISTLTIQRTEQRDSAMYRCASSLKGIANQPQHFGDGTRLSIL.